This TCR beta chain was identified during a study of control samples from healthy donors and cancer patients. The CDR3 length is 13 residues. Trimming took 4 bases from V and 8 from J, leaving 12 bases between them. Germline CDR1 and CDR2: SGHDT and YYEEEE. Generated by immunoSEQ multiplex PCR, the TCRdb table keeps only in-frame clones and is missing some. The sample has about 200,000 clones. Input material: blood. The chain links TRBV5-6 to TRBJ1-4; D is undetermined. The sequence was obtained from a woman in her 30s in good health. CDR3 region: CASSRADREKLFF. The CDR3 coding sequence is TGTGCCAGCAGCCGCGCGGATCGGGAAAAACTGTTTTTT. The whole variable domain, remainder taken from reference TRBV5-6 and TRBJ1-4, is DAGVTQSPTHLIKTRGQQVTLRCSPKSGHDTVSWYQQALGQGPQFIFQYYEEEERQRGNFPDRFSGHQFPNYSSELNVNALLLGDSALYLCASSRADREKLFFGSGTQLSVL.